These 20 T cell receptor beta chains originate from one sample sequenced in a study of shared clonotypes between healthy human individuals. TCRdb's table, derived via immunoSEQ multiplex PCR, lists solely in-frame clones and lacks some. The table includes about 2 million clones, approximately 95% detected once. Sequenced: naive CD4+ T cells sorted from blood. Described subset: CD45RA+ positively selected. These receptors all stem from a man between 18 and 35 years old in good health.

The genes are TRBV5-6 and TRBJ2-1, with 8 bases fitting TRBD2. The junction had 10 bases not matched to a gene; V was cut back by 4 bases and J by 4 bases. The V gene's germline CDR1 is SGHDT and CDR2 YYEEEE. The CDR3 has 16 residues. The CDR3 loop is CASSLKLADPYNEQFF. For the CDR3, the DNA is TGTGCCAGCAGCCTCAAACTAGCGGACCCTTACAATGAGCAGTTCTTC.

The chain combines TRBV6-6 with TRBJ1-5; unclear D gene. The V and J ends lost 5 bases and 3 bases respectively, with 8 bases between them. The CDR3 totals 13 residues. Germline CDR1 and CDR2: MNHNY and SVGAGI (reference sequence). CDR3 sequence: CASSQVANQPQHF. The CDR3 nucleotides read TGTGCCAGCAGTCAGGTCGCCAATCAGCCCCAGCATTTT.

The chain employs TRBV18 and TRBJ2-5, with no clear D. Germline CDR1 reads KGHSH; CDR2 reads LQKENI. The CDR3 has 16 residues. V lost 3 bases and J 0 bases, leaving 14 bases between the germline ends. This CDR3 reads CASSPTAASYQETQYF. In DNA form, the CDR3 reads TGTGCCAGCTCACCCACCGCGGCCTCGTACCAAGAGACCCAGTACTTC.

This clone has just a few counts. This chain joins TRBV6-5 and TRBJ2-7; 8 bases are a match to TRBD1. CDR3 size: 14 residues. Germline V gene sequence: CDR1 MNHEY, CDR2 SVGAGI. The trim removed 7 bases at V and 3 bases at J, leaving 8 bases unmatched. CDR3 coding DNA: TGTGCCAGCAAACGAACAGGGGGAGACTACGAGCAGTACTTC. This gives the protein CASKRTGGDYEQYF.

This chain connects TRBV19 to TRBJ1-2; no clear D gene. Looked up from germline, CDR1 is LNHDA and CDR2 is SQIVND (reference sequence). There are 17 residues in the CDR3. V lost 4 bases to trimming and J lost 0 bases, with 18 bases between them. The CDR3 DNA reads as TGTGCCAGTAGTAACTTCTACCGGAGCGGTACTAACTATGGCTACACCTTC. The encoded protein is CASSNFYRSGTNYGYTF.

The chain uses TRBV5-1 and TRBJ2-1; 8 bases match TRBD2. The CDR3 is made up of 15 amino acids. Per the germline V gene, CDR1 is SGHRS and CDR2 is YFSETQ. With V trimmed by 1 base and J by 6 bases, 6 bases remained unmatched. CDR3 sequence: CASSLTGGPSNEQFF. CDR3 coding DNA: TGCGCCAGCAGCTTGACGGGAGGGCCCTCCAATGAGCAGTTCTTC.

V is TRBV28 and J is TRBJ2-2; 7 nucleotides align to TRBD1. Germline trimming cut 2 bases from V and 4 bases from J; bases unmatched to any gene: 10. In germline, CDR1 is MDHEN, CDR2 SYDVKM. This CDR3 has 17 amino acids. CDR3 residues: CASSLPGQALLTGELFF. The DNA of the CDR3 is TGTGCCAGCAGTTTACCCGGACAGGCCCTTCTCACCGGGGAGCTGTTTTTT.

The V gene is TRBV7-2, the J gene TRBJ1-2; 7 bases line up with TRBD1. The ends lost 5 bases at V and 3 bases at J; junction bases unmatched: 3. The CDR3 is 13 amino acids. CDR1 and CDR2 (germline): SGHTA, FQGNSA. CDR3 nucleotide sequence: TGTGCCAGCAGCCGGGACAGATACTATGGCTACACCTTC. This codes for CASSRDRYYGYTF.

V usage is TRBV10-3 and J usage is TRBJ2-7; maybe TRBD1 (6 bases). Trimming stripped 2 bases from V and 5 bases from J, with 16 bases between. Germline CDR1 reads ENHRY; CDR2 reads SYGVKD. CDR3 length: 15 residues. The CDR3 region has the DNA TGTGCCATCAGTGAGCAAAACACTGGGACAAACGAGCAGTACTTC. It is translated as CAISEQNTGTNEQYF.

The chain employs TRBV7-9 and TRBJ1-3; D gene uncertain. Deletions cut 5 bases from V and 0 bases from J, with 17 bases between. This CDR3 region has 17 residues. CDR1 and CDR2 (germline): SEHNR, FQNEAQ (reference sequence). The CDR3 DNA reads TGTGCCAGCAGCGAACCTCCCGGACGGGCCTCTGGAAACACCATATATTTT. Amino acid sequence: CASSEPPGRASGNTIYF.

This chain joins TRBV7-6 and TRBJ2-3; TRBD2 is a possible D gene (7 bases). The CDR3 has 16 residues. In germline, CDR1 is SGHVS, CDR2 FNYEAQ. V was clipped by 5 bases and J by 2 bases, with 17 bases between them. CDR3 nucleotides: TGTGCCAGCAGCAAACAACAGGGAGGGTACACAGATACGCAGTATTTT. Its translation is CASSKQQGGYTDTQYF.

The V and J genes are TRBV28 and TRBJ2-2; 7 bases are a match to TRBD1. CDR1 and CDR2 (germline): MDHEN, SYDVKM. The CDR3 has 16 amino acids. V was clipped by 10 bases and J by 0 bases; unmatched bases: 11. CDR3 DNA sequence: TGTGCCACATATACAGGGGTCTTCGCGAACACCGGGGAGCTGTTTTTT. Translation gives CATYTGVFANTGELFF.

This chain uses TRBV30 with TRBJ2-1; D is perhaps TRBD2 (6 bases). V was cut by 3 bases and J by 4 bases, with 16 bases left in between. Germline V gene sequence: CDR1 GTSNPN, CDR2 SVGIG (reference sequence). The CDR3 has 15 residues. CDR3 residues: CAWRGDSGAYNEQFF. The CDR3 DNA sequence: TGTGCCTGGAGAGGTGATAGCGGCGCGTACAATGAGCAGTTCTTC.

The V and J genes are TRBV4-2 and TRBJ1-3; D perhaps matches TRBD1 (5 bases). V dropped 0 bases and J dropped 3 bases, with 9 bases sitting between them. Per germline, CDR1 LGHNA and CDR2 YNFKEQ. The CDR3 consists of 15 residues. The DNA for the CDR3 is TGTGCCAGCAGCCAAGAGGGGAGGGGTGGAAACACCATATATTTT. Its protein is CASSQEGRGGNTIYF.

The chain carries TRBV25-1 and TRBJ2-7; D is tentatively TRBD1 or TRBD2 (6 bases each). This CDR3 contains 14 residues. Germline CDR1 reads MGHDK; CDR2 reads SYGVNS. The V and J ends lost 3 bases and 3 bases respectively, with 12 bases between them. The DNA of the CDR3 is TGTGCCAGCAGTGACGGAGGGGGTCGCTACGAGCAGTACTTC. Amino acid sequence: CASSDGGGRYEQYF.

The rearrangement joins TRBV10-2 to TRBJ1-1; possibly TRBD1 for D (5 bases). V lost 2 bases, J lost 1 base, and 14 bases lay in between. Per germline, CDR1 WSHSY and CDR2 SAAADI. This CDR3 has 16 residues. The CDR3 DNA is TGCGCCAGCAGTGAGAAGCGGACAACCTCGAACACTGAAGCTTTCTTT. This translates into CASSEKRTTSNTEAFF.

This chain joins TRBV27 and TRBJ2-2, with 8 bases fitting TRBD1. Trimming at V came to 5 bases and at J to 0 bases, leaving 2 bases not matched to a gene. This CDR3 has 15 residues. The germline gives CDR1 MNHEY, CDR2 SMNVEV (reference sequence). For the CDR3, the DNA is TGTGCCAGCAGTCAGACAGGGGCGAACACCGGGGAGCTGTTTTTT. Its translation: CASSQTGANTGELFF.

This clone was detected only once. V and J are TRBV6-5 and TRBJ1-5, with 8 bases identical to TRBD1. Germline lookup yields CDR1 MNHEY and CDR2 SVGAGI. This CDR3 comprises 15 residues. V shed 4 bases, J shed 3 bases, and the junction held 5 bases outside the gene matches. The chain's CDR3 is CASSFTGGDNQPQHF. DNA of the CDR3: TGTGCCAGCAGTTTCACAGGGGGGGACAATCAGCCCCAGCATTTT.

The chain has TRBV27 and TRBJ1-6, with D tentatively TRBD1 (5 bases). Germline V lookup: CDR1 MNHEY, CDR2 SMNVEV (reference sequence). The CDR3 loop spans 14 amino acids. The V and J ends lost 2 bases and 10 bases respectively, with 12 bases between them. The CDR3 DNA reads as TGTGCCAGCAGTTTAATGGGGCCGGGGTCACCCCTCCACTTT. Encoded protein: CASSLMGPGSPLHF.

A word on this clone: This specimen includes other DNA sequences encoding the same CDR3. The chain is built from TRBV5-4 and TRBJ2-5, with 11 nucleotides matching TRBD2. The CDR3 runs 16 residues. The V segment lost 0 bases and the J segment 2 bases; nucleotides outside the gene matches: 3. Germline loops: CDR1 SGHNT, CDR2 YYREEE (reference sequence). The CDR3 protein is CASSLELAGGQETQYF. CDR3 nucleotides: TGTGCCAGCAGCTTGGAGTTAGCGGGGGGGCAAGAGACCCAGTACTTC. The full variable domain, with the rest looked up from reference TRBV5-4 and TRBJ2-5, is ETGVTQSPTHLIKTRGQQVTLRCSSQSGHNTVSWYQQALGQGPQFIFQYYREEENGRGNFPPRFSGLQFPNYSSELNVNALELDDSALYLCASSLELAGGQETQYFGPGTRLLVL.